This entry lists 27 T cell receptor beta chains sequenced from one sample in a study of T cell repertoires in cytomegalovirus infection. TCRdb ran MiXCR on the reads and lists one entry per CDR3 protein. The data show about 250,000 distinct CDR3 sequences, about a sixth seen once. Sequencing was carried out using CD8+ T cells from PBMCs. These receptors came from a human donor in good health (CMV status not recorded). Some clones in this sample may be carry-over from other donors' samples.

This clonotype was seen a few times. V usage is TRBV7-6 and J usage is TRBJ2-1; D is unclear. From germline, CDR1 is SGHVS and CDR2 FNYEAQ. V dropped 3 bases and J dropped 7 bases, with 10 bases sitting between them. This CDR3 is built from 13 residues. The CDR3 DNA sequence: TGTGCCAGCAGCTTCCAAGACGTAAATGAGCAGTTCTTC. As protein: CASSFQDVNEQFF.

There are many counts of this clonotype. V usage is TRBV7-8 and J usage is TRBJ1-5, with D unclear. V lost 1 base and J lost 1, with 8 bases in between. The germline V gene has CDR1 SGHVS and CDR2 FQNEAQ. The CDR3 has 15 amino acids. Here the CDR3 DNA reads TGTGCCAGCAGCTTAGAATGGGCGAGCAATCAGCCCCAGCATTTT. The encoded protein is CASSLEWASNQPQHF.

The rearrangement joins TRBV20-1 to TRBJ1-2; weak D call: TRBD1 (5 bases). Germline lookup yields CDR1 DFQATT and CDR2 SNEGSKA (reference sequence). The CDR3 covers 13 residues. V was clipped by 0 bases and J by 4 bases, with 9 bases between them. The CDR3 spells CSARDNRFYGYTF. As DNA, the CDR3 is TGCAGTGCTAGAGATAACAGGTTCTATGGCTACACCTTC.

Written as DNA, the CDR3 is TGTGCCATCAGTGATGACCCAGTAGACACTGAAGCTTTCTTT. Amino acids: CAISDDPVDTEAFF. This chain uses TRBV10-3 with TRBJ1-1, with D unresolved. Germline V gene sequence: CDR1 ENHRY, CDR2 SYGVKD. The V end lost 3 bases, the J end lost 3 bases, and 11 bases lay between the germline ends. The CDR3 has 14 amino acids.

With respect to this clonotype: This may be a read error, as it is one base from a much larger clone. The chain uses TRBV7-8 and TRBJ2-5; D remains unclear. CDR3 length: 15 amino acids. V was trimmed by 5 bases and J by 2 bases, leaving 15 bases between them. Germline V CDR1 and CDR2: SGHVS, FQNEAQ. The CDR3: CASSHVGRKQETQYF. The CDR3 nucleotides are TGTGCCAGCAGCCACGTCGGACGGAAACAAGAGACCCAGTACTTC.

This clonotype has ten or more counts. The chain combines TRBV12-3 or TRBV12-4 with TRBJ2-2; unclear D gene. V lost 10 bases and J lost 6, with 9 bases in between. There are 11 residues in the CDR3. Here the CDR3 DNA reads TGTGCCACCAGCATAGCCGGGGAGCTGTTTTTT. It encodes CATSIAGELFF.

The CDR3 sequence is CASRGVGMDTEAFF. As DNA, the CDR3 is TGTGCCAGCAGGGGGGTAGGGATGGACACTGAAGCTTTCTTT. V and J are TRBV2 and TRBJ1-1, with D perhaps TRBD1 (5 bases). CDR1 and CDR2 from the germline V gene are SNHLY and FYNNEI. The CDR3 has 14 residues. Trimming removed 6 bases from V and 3 bases from J, with 14 bases in between.

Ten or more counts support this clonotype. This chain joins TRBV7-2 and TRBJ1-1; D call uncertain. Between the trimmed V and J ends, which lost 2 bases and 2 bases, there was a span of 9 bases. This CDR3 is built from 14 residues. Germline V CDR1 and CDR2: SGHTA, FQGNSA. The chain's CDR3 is CASSLRRQNTEAFF. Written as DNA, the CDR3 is TGTGCCAGCAGCTTAAGGCGTCAAAACACTGAAGCTTTCTTT.

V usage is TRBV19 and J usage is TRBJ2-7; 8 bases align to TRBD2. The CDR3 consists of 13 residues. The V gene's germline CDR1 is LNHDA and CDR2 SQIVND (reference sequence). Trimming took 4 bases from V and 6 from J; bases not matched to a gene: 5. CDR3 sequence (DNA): TGTGCCAGTAGTACAGGACTAGCCGTCGAGCAGTACTTC. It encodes CASSTGLAVEQYF.

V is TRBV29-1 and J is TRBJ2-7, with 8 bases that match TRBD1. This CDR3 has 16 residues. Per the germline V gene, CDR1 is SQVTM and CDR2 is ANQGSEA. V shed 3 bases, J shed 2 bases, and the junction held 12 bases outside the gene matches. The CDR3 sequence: CSVEDPRDRRPYEQYF. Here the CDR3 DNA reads TGCAGCGTTGAGGACCCCCGGGACAGGCGACCCTACGAGCAGTACTTC.

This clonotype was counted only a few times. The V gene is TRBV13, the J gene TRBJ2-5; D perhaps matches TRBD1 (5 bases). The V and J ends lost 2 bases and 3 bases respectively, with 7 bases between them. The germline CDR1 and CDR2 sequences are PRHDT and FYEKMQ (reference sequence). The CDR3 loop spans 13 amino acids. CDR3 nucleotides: TGTGCCAGCAGCTTATCCAGGGAAGAGACCCAGTACTTC. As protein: CASSLSREETQYF.

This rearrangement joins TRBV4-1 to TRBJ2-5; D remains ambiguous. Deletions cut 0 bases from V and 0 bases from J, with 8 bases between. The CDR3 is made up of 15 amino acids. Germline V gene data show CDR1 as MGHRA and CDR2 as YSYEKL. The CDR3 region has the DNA TGCGCCAGCAGCCAAGATCTCTCGTACCAAGAGACCCAGTACTTC. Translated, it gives CASSQDLSYQETQYF.

The CDR3 coding sequence is TGCAGTGCTAGTGCCGTGAACACTGAAGCTTTCTTT. Amino acid sequence: CSASAVNTEAFF. The chain links TRBV20-1 to TRBJ1-1; D gene unclear. The CDR3 is 12 amino acids. With 3 bases removed from V and 0 bases from J, the gap between germline ends came to 5 bases. Germline V gives CDR1 DFQATT, CDR2 SNEGSKA (reference sequence).

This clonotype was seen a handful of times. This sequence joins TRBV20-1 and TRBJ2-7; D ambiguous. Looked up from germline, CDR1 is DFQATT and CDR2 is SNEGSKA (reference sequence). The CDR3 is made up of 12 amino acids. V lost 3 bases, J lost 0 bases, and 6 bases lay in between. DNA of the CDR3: TGCAGTGCTAGTGCAGTCTCCTACGAGCAGTACTTC. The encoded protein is CSASAVSYEQYF.

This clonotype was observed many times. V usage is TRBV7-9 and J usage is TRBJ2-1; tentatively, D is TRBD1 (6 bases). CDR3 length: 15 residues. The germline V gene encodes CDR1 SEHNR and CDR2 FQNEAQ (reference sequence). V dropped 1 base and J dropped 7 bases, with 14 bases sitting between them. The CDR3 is CASSLVTGPLNEQFF. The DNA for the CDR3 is TGTGCCAGCAGCTTAGTGACAGGACCTCTGAATGAGCAGTTCTTC.

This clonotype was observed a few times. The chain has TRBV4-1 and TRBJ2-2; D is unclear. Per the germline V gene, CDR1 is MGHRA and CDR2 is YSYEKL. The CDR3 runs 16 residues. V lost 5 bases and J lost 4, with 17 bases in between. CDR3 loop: CASSSPAKKGTGELFF. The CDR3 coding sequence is TGCGCCAGCAGCTCTCCGGCCAAAAAGGGCACCGGGGAGCTGTTTTTT.

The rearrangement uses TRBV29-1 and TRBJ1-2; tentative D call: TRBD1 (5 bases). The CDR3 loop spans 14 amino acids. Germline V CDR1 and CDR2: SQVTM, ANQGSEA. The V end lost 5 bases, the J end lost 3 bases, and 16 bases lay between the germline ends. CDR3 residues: CSVLGRGMDYGYTF. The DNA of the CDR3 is TGCAGCGTTTTAGGGAGGGGCATGGACTATGGCTACACCTTC.

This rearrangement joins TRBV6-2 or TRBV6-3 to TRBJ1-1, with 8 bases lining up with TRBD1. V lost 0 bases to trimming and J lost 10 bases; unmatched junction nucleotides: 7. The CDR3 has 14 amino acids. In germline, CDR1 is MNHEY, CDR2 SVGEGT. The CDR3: CASSYSTSGTGAFF. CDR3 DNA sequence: TGTGCCAGCAGTTACTCGACCTCCGGGACAGGAGCTTTCTTT.

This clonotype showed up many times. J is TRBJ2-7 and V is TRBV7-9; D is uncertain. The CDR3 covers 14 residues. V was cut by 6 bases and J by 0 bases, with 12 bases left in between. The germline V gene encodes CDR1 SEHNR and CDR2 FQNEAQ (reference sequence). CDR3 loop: CASSITASSYEQYF. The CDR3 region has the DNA TGTGCCAGCAGTATAACAGCAAGCTCCTACGAGCAGTACTTC.

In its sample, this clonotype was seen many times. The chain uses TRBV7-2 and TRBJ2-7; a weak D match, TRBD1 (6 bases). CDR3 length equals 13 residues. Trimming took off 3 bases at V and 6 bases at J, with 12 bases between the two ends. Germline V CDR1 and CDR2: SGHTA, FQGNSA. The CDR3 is CASSLYRATEQYF. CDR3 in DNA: TGTGCCAGCAGCTTGTACAGGGCTACCGAGCAGTACTTC.

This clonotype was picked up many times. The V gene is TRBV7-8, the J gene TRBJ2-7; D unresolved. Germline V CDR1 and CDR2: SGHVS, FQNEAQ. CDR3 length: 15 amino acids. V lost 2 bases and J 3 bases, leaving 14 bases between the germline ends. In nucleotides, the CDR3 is TGTGCCAGCAGCTTATCACGAGCAGGCGGCTACGAGCAGTACTTC. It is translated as CASSLSRAGGYEQYF. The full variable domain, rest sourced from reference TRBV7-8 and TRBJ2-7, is GAGVSQSPRYKVAKRGQDVALRCDPISGHVSLFWYQQALGQGPEFLTYFQNEAQLDKSGLPSDRFFAERPEGSVSTLKIQRTQQEDSAVYLCASSLSRAGGYEQYFGPGTRLTVT.

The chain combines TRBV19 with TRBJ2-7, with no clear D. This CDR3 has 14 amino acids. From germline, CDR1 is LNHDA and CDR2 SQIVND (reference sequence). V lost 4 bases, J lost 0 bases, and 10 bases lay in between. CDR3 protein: CASSSPGDSYEQYF. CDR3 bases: TGTGCCAGTAGTAGCCCAGGAGACTCCTACGAGCAGTACTTC.

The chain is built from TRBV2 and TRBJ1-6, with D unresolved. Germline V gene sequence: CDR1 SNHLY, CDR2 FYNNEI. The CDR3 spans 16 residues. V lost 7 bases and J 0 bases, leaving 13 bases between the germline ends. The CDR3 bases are TGTGCCAGCAAGCCCCGTTGGAGCTCCTATAATTCACCCCTCCACTTT. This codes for CASKPRWSSYNSPLHF. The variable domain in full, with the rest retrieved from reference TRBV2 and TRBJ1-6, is EPEVTQTPSHQVTQMGQEVILRCVPISNHLYFYWYRQILGQKVEFLVSFYNNEISEKSEIFDDQFSVERPDGSNFTLKIRSTKLEDSAMYFCASKPRWSSYNSPLHFGNGTRLTVT.

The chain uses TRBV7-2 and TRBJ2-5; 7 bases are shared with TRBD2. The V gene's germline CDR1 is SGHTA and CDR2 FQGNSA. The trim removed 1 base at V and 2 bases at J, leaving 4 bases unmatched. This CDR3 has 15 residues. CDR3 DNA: TGTGCCAGCAGCTTAGGACTAGCTTTACAAGAGACCCAGTACTTC. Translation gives CASSLGLALQETQYF. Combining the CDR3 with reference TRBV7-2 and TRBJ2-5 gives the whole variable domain GAGVSQSPSNKVTEKGKDVELRCDPISGHTALYWYRQSLGQGLEFLIYFQGNSAPDKSGLPSDRFSAERTGGSVSTLTIQRTQQEDSAVYLCASSLGLALQETQYFGPGTRLLVL.

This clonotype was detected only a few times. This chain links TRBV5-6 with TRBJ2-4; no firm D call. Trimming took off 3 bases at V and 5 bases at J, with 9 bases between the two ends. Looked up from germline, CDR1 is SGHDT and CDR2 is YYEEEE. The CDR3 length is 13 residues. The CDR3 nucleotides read TGTGCCAGCAGCTGGCGGACGGAAAACATTCAGTACTTC. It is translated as CASSWRTENIQYF.

Here the CDR3 reads CASSQDILADRGARRYF. In DNA form, the CDR3 reads TGCGCCAGCAGCCAAGATATCCTTGCGGACAGGGGGGCCCGGAGGTACTTC. The J gene is TRBJ2-7, the V gene TRBV4-1, with TRBD1 matching 10 bases. Germline values: CDR1 MGHRA, CDR2 YSYEKL. Trimming at V came to 0 bases and at J to 12 bases, leaving 17 bases not matched to a gene. The CDR3 is made up of 17 amino acids.

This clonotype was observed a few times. The CDR3 nucleotides read TGTGCCAGCAGTTTTTTCAGGCTGACCTACAATGAGCAGTTCTTC. Amino acid sequence: CASSFFRLTYNEQFF. The chain combines TRBV28 with TRBJ2-1; D call uncertain. The CDR3 has 15 residues. The V and J ends lost 3 bases and 2 bases respectively, with 11 bases between them. CDR1 and CDR2 (germline): MDHEN, SYDVKM.